This paragraph reports one T cell receptor beta chain. The antigen remains undetermined. Germline is not matched at one junction end, which may reflect a read error. The entry originates in a study of cytomegalovirus exposure and HLA in healthy donors. General study points: Reported performance of the classifier showed diagnosis of cytomegalovirus status with high specificity and sensitivity. A later analysis appeared to link common viral pathogens to several of the most significant clusters. Association of 16,951 TCR beta sequences with HLA alleles was found at 0.05 false discovery rate in a later analysis.

The CDR3 is made up of 14 amino acids. Germline-derived CDR1 and CDR2 are SGHAT and FQNNGV. With 60 Vbeta and 13 Jbeta primers, the PCR was carried out. Sequenced by immunoSEQ multiplex PCR; TCRdb stores in-frame clones only, minus some. The sample has around 85,000 clones, approximately 80% seen once. The sequence derives from a woman aged 45-59 years in good health and CMV-seropositive. V and J are TRBV11-2 and TRBJ1-3; 7 nucleotides match TRBD1. The material sequenced was PBMCs. DNA for the CDR3: TGTGCCAGCAGCCTAGACAGGGCTGGAAACACCATATATTTT. This translates into CASSLDRAGNTIYF.